The sequence of this T cell receptor beta chain was determined in a study of ipilimumab plus nivolumab after autologous stem cell transplantation. The assay was immunoSEQ multiplex PCR, and TCRdb's table has in-frame clones only and misses some. The sample carries about 22,000 clones, roughly four fifths recorded once. V dropped 4 bases and J dropped 4 bases, with 11 bases sitting between them. Looked up from germline, CDR1 is SGDLS and CDR2 is YYNGEE. The CDR3 is 13 amino acids. V is TRBV9 and J is TRBJ1-1; D perhaps matches TRBD1 (5 bases). The sequence was obtained from a male donor with diffuse large B-cell lymphoma. This specimen was PBMCs, taken in a trial of ipilimumab plus nivolumab as post-transplant consolidation. CDR3 protein: CASSSERGTEAFF. The DNA for the CDR3 is TGTGCCAGCAGCTCAGAAAGGGGCACTGAAGCTTTCTTT.